This passage covers 5 T cell receptor beta chains from one sample sequenced in a study of blood T cell repertoires in COVID-19 (dated by TCRdb to the early 2020s). Library construction relied on the immunoSEQ multiplex PCR assay. Here the immuneACCESS table is served through TCRdb, limited to in-frame sequences with V and J called. Missing clones are a known gap in these copies; in checked studies unresolved V genes cover under half, and the rest lacks a known reason. The sample records 250,000 or so clones, 85% to 90% of which are singletons. In total, the top ten clones hold less than 3% of the sample. Sample: peripheral blood. Source of these receptors: a man between 25 and 39 years old with COVID-19, enrolled during active disease.

This CDR3 reads CASSQQGADAFF. The CDR3, as DNA: TGTGCCAGCTCACAGCAGGGGGCGGATGCTTTCTTT. This chain uses TRBV18 with TRBJ1-1; TRBD1 matches at 8 bases. This CDR3 contains 12 residues. V shed 4 bases and J 11 bases; nucleotides not matched to a gene: 6. Germline V lookup: CDR1 KGHSH, CDR2 LQKENI.

The CDR3 is CASTSEGLRAYEQYF. CDR3 coding DNA: TGTGCCAGCACCAGTGAGGGTCTAAGGGCCTACGAGCAGTACTTC. V gene TRBV5-5 combines with J gene TRBJ2-7, with D possibly being TRBD2 (5 bases). Trimming pared 6 bases from V and 2 bases from J, leaving 18 bases between. The CDR3 runs to 15 residues. CDR1 and CDR2 from the germline V gene are SGHKS and YYEKEE (reference sequence).

The J gene is TRBJ2-1, the V gene TRBV14, with TRBD1 identical over 7 bases. Per the germline V gene, CDR1 is SGHDN and CDR2 is FVKESK. The length of the CDR3 is 19 residues. The trim removed 1 base at V and 0 bases at J, leaving 12 bases unmatched. The CDR3 DNA reads TGTGCCAGCAGCCAAGTCCACAGGGGTCAGCGGTTCTCCTACAATGAGCAGTTCTTC. Its protein product is CASSQVHRGQRFSYNEQFF.

This clone has only one observation. V and J are TRBV5-8 and TRBJ1-5; D not certain. The CDR3 has 12 residues. V was pared by 6 bases and J by 3 bases, with 7 bases between. Germline V gene data show CDR1 as SGHTS and CDR2 as YDEGEE. The DNA of the CDR3 is TGTGCCAGCAACTCCTACAATCAGCCCCAGCATTTT. Its protein product is CASNSYNQPQHF.

The rearrangement uses TRBV4-1 and TRBJ1-1; the D gene is possibly TRBD1 (6 bases). Germline V gene lookup returns CDR1 MGHRA and CDR2 YSYEKL. Trimming shortened V by 1 base and J by 5 bases, and 14 bases separated the two germline ends. The CDR3 loop spans 15 amino acids. The CDR3 sequence is CASSQGYRVETEAFF. CDR3 DNA: TGCGCCAGCAGCCAAGGGTACAGGGTAGAGACTGAAGCTTTCTTT.